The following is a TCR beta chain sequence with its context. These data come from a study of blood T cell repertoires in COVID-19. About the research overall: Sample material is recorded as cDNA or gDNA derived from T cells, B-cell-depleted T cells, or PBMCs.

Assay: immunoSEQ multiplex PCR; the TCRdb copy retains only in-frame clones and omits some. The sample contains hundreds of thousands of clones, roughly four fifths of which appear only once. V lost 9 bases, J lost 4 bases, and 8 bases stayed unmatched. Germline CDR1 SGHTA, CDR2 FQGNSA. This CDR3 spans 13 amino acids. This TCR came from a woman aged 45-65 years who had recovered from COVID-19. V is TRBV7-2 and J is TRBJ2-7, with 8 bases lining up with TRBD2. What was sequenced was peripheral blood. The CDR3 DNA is TGTGCCAGTAAATCCGGGGGGGGATACGAGCAGTACTTC. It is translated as CASKSGGGYEQYF. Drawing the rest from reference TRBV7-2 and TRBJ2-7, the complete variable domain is GAGVSQSPSNKVTEKGKDVELRCDPISGHTALYWYRQSLGQGLEFLIYFQGNSAPDKSGLPSDRFSAERTGGSVSTLTIQRTQQEDSAVYLCASKSGGGYEQYFGPGTRLTVT.